These T cell receptor beta chains were read from a single sample in a study of blood T cell repertoires in COVID-19. Clones were read by immunoSEQ multiplex PCR, and TCRdb kept only the in-frame ones, dropping some. The repertoire consists of a few hundred thousand clones, with about 90% occurring once and the leading ten covering roughly 2%. Sequencing was carried out using PBMCs or T cells enriched from blood (not recorded which). These receptors were obtained from a man aged 40-50 years in a cohort exposed to, infected with or recovered from COVID-19 (not recorded which). CDR3s include the opening cysteine and the closing phenylalanine or tryptophan. Each record gives: V gene, J gene, CDR3 protein.

TRBV18	TRBJ2-4	CASSLNRGDLIQAKNIQYF
TRBV7-3	TRBJ2-1	CASSPGSNNEQFF
TRBV21-1	TRBJ2-5	CASSNRFQETQYF
TRBV10-2	TRBJ1-5	CASSELNQPQHF
TRBV6-5	TRBJ1-1	CASMVGGQGTEAFF
TRBV7-9	TRBJ2-7	CASSFESLNHEQYF
TRBV20-1	TRBJ1-1	CSASGLSGGPEAFF
TRBV7-6	TRBJ2-7	CASSPTDRGSSYEQYF
TRBV18	TRBJ2-3	CASSSGTGTDTQYF
TRBV13	TRBJ1-1	CASSPTGNTEAFF
TRBV15	TRBJ1-2	CATSRERTRQDYGYTF
TRBV19	TRBJ1-1	CASSISQGVDTEAFF
TRBV19	TRBJ1-2	CASRDRVIYGYTF
TRBV19	TRBJ1-1	CASSPIDRFTEAFF
TRBV4-2	TRBJ2-7	CASSFAGGPDEQYF
TRBV5-1	TRBJ2-1	CASSQGLAGTNEQFF
TRBV7-9	TRBJ2-7	CASSIMRGSYEQYF
TRBV3-1/TRBV3-2	TRBJ2-1	CASSQYGVAGLPNEQFF
TRBV10-1	TRBJ2-1	CASSESNGLNEQFF
TRBV6-2/TRBV6-3	TRBJ2-7	CASSYSPRGSYEQYF
TRBV7-3	TRBJ2-1	CASSPTGGDRNEQFF
TRBV25-1	TRBJ1-6	CASKTGAYNSPLHF
TRBV7-8	TRBJ1-3	CASSLVGEKSSGNTIYF
TRBV28	TRBJ2-7	CASSSGRRDRGLKGYEQYF
TRBV7-9	TRBJ1-3	CASSLSPGSGNTIYF
TRBV7-9	TRBJ2-4	CASSLAPGLGGVNIQYF
TRBV25-1	TRBJ2-2	CASSQAGSQTGELFF
TRBV5-1	TRBJ1-1	CASSLVGQNYEAFF
TRBV3-1/TRBV3-2	TRBJ1-5	CASSQGGGQPQHF
TRBV19	TRBJ2-1	CASSLAGGLYEQFF
TRBV2	TRBJ2-2	CASSTTGAGELFF